This T cell receptor beta chain came from a study of control samples from healthy donors and cancer patients. Assay: immunoSEQ multiplex PCR; the TCRdb copy retains only in-frame clones and omits some. The sample has 95,000 to 100,000 clones; roughly 89% are singletons. The CDR3 is made up of 16 amino acids. Germline V gene data show CDR1 as SEHNR and CDR2 as FQNEAQ (reference sequence). The V gene lost 5 bases and the J gene lost 0 bases, with 16 bases spanning the gap. Sequenced material: blood. J is TRBJ1-1 and V is TRBV7-9; D is possibly TRBD1 (6 bases). The sequence came from a young man in good health. The CDR3 coding sequence is TGTGCCAGCAGCCTCGGACAGAACTGGGTGAACACTGAAGCTTTCTTT. It translates to CASSLGQNWVNTEAFF.